The source of this T cell receptor (beta chain) is a study of blood T cell repertoires in COVID-19. In the study overall: COVID-19 samples, acute and convalescent, were from the United States, Italy and Spain. PBMCs, B-cell-depleted T cells, or T cells provided the cDNA or gDNA that made up the material.

V lost 0 bases and J lost 6, with 16 bases in between. Germline CDR1 reads SGHRS; CDR2 reads YFSETQ. The CDR3 has 15 amino acids. Clones were sequenced by immunoSEQ multiplex PCR, and TCRdb holds only the in-frame ones, with some missing. This table has around 99,000 clones, 85% to 90% appearing once. The receptor was isolated from a human donor in a cohort sampled during active COVID-19. This sequence joins TRBV5-1 and TRBJ2-7; weak D call: TRBD1 (6 bases). Sequencing was done on a sample of peripheral blood. CDR3 amino acids: CASSLDGGPPPEQYF. The CDR3 nucleotides are TGCGCCAGCAGCTTGGATGGGGGCCCCCCACCCGAGCAGTACTTC.